One T cell receptor beta chain is described in this entry. Its antigen is currently unknown. The study drew its donors from healthy HIV-negative adults without recent acute infections or vaccinations. The CDR3 contains 15 residues. Trimming shortened V by 2 bases and J by 4 bases, and 12 bases separated the two germline ends. CDR1 is SNHLY and CDR2 is FYNNEI in the germline V gene. These data originate in a study of shared clonotypes between healthy human individuals. Genomic DNA of every subset was divided equally among multiple immunoSEQ plates. Approximately 30,000 T cell genomes, or approximately 0.3 ug DNA, went into unsorted PBMC replicate PCRs. Clones were sequenced by immunoSEQ multiplex PCR, and TCRdb holds only the in-frame ones, with some missing. Among about 480,000 clones listed, around 79% were seen once. Study-wide findings and caveats: Limited genetic and exposure-history diversity came from having few donors.

The specimen sequenced was PBMCs. The rearrangement links TRBV2 to TRBJ1-3; D unresolved. This receptor was obtained from a woman between 40 and 55 years old in good health. Some clones in this sample may be carry-over from other donors' samples. The CDR3 is CASSESGPDGNTIYF. DNA for the CDR3: TGTGCCAGCAGTGAATCTGGTCCGGACGGAAACACCATATATTTT.